The source of this TCR beta chain is a study of shared clonotypes between healthy human individuals. The CDR3 extends over 17 amino acids. Per germline, CDR1 SGHTA and CDR2 FQGNSA. The trim removed 6 bases at V and 2 bases at J, leaving 12 bases unmatched. Method: immunoSEQ multiplex PCR; TCRdb's copy keeps in-frame clones and lacks some. This repertoire shows some 2 million clones, about 95% found once; its top ten account for roughly 1%. Terminally differentiated effector memory CD45RA+ cells were left out of the naive CD8 fraction, which was CD45RO-negative and positively selected for CCR7. The sequencing sample was made of naive CD8+ T cells sorted from blood. The clonotype originates from a man in his late teens or twenties in good health. This chain joins TRBV7-2 and TRBJ1-5; 8 bases are a match to TRBD1. The CDR3 bases are TGTGCCAGCAGAAGGACAGGGAATCCGGATGGCAATCAGCCCCAGCATTTT. Protein product: CASRRTGNPDGNQPQHF.